These 11 T cell receptor beta chains were sequenced from one sample in a study of blood T cell repertoires in COVID-19. Produced via immunoSEQ multiplex PCR; TCRdb's table is partial and in-frame only. Of approximately 350,000 clones in the sample, around 87% were seen once. Material: peripheral blood. The receptor source for this set is a woman aged 45-65 years with COVID-19, enrolled during active disease.

The sample holds one count of this clone. The V gene is TRBV19, the J gene TRBJ1-1; a weak D match, TRBD1 (6 bases). This CDR3 region has 14 residues. The V gene's germline CDR1 is LNHDA and CDR2 SQIVND (reference sequence). Trimming took 5 bases from V and 1 from J, leaving 11 bases between them. The CDR3 loop reads CASSFLTGNTEAFF. In DNA form, the CDR3 reads TGTGCCAGTAGTTTCCTGACAGGGAACACTGAAGCTTTCTTT.

This clone was seen more than once but under ten times. The chain employs TRBV29-1 and TRBJ1-3; 8 nucleotides line up with TRBD1. The length of the CDR3 is 15 residues. After removal of 4 bases from V and 0 bases from J, the junction contained 5 bases not matched to a gene. Germline-derived CDR1 and CDR2 are SQVTM and ANQGSEA. The CDR3, as DNA: TGCAGCGTTGGTGGGACAGGAAGCTCTGGAAACACCATATATTTT. This translates into CSVGGTGSSGNTIYF.

A few counts support this clone. This chain joins TRBV11-2 and TRBJ2-7; 8 bases are a match to TRBD1. CDR3 length equals 17 residues. Looked up from germline, CDR1 is SGHAT and CDR2 is FQNNGV. V trimming: 0 bases; J trimming: 7 bases; junction bases outside the gene matches: 14. CDR3 DNA sequence: TGTGCCAGCAGCTTAGATCTGGGGACAGGACGACTAAGGGAGCAGTACTTC. Its translation: CASSLDLGTGRLREQYF.

This clone has just one count. The rearrangement joins TRBV11-3 to TRBJ2-1; no definite D call. V shed 2 bases and J shed 3 bases, with 11 bases lying between them. The CDR3 is 15 residues long. The germline gives CDR1 SGHNT, CDR2 YENEEA. The CDR3 region has the DNA TGTGCCAGCAGCTTATATGGGCTGATCTACAATGAGCAGTTCTTC. Translation: CASSLYGLIYNEQFF.

The chain recombines TRBV5-1 with TRBJ2-7, with D possibly matching TRBD2 (5 bases). The germline V gene has CDR1 SGHRS and CDR2 YFSETQ. V lost 1 base and J 2 bases, leaving 13 bases between the germline ends. CDR3 length: 15 amino acids. The CDR3: CASSLPEDLTYEQYF. CDR3 in DNA: TGCGCCAGCAGCTTGCCGGAGGATCTAACCTACGAGCAGTACTTC.

The chain employs TRBV2 and TRBJ1-2; tentatively, D is TRBD1 (6 bases). Germline V gives CDR1 SNHLY, CDR2 FYNNEI. This CDR3 has 13 residues. V lost 7 bases and J 7 bases, leaving 16 bases between the germline ends. The CDR3 protein is CASIGQMRSGYTF. CDR3 DNA sequence: TGTGCCAGCATAGGACAGATGAGGAGTGGCTACACCTTC.

In its sample, this clone was seen a few times. Distinct nucleotide sequences in the sample also encode this CDR3. The rearrangement links TRBV5-5 to TRBJ1-2; 9 bases match TRBD1. The CDR3 consists of 13 residues. Germline CDR1 and CDR2: SGHKS and YYEKEE (reference sequence). V lost 4 bases to trimming and J lost 8 bases; unmatched junction nucleotides: 6. Here the CDR3 reads CASSQDRGGGYTF. CDR3 DNA sequence: TGTGCCAGCAGCCAGGACAGGGGAGGCGGCTACACCTTC.

In regard to this clone: The same CDR3 can be traced to other DNA sequences in this sample. The V and J genes are TRBV19 and TRBJ2-3; 11 bases map to TRBD2. Germline lookup yields CDR1 LNHDA and CDR2 SQIVND (reference sequence). The CDR3 contains 16 residues. The trim removed 4 bases at V and 2 bases at J, leaving 5 bases unmatched. The CDR3 region is CASSTGTSGFTDTQYF. The CDR3 region has the DNA TGTGCCAGTAGTACGGGGACTAGCGGTTTCACAGATACGCAGTATTTT.

The CDR3 DNA sequence: TGTGCCAGCTCACTAGCGGATAAAGGAGTCTTTAACTATGGCTACACCTTC. As protein: CASSLADKGVFNYGYTF. The V and J genes are TRBV18 and TRBJ1-2; D is uncertain. The CDR3 is made up of 17 amino acids. V shed 4 bases and J shed 1 base, with 19 bases lying between them. From germline, CDR1 is KGHSH and CDR2 LQKENI. The full variable domain, in which reference TRBV18 and TRBJ1-2 provide the parts outside the CDR3, is NAGVMQNPRHLVRRRGQEARLRCSPMKGHSHVYWYRQLPEEGLKFMVYLQKENIIDESGMPKERFSAEFPKEGPSILRIQQVVRGDSAAYFCASSLADKGVFNYGYTFGSGTRLTVV.

This clone occurred a few times. The chain links TRBV5-4 to TRBJ2-7, with D possibly TRBD1 on 5 matching bases. Trimming left V 0 bases short and J 0 bases short, with 10 bases between. The CDR3 length is 15 residues. Germline loops: CDR1 SGHNT, CDR2 YYREEE (reference sequence). The CDR3 DNA sequence: TGTGCCAGCAGCTTGGGACAGAGTATCTCCTACGAGCAGTACTTC. Its protein is CASSLGQSISYEQYF.

The chain couples TRBV18 to TRBJ2-2; 11 bases are a match to TRBD1. This CDR3 contains 18 residues. Germline V gene sequence: CDR1 KGHSH, CDR2 LQKENI. J gave up 0 bases and V 6 bases, and 9 bases lay outside the gene matches. The CDR3 region has the DNA TGTGCCAGCTCTCCAAGGACAGGGGGCAATACGAACACCGGGGAGCTGTTTTTT. Protein sequence: CASSPRTGGNTNTGELFF. Full variable domain (missing parts from reference TRBV18 and TRBJ2-2): NAGVMQNPRHLVRRRGQEARLRCSPMKGHSHVYWYRQLPEEGLKFMVYLQKENIIDESGMPKERFSAEFPKEGPSILRIQQVVRGDSAAYFCASSPRTGGNTNTGELFFGEGSRLTVL.